Here is one T cell receptor (beta chain) with its context. As yet, its antigen is unknown. Trimming left V 6 bases short and J 4 bases short, with 16 bases between. Looked up from germline, CDR1 is ENHRY and CDR2 is SYGVKD. This CDR3 comprises 16 residues. The data were obtained in a study of somatic mutations in cytotoxic T cells in rheumatoid arthritis. In the study overall: After diagnosis, patient blood (approximately 30 ml EDTA) was drawn right away, before any treatment was given.

General study results and limits: Unidentified antigens were the targets of the expanded CD8+ clones.

The assay was immunoSEQ multiplex PCR, and TCRdb's table has in-frame clones only and misses some. The table lists approximately 20,000 clones, 60% to 85% of them singletons. The TCR comes from an adult with rheumatoid arthritis. The material sequenced was CD8+ T cells sorted from blood. J is TRBJ2-6 and V is TRBV10-3; D not certain. Written as DNA, the CDR3 is TGTGCCATCAGCCCCCTGGGATCCGCGGGGGCCAACGTCCTGACTTTC. Its translation is CAISPLGSAGANVLTF.